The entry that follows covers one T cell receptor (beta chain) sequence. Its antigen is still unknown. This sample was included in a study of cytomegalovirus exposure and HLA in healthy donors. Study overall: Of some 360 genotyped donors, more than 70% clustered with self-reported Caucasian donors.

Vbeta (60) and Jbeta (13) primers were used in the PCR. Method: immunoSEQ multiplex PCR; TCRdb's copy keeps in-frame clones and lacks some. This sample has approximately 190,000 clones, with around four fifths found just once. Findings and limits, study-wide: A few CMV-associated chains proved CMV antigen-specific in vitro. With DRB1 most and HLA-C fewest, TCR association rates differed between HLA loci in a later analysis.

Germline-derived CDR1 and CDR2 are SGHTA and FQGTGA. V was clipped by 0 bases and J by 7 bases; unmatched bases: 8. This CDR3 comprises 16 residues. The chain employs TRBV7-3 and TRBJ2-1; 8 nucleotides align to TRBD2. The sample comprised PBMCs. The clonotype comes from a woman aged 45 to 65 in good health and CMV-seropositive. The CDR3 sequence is CASSLTGGAEGNEQFF. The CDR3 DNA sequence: TGTGCCAGCAGCTTAACCGGGGGGGCCGAGGGGAATGAGCAGTTCTTC.